This T cell receptor beta chain came from a study of blood T cell repertoires in COVID-19. Study context: There were acute and convalescent COVID-19 samples, and they came from the United States, Italy and Spain. Sample material is recorded as cDNA or gDNA derived from T cells, B-cell-depleted T cells, or PBMCs.

Authors' analysis steps: Estimates of nucleated cell counts were drawn from the amplification of reference gene primers. Generated by immunoSEQ multiplex PCR, the TCRdb table keeps only in-frame clones and is missing some. Clone size and V and J calls were adopted from that table, with D and trimming inferred from the DNA. The sample yields around 150,000 clones, about 80% seen once. With 4 bases clipped from V and 8 bases from J, the junction kept 20 bases outside the gene matches. This CDR3 region has 19 residues. Germline V lookup: CDR1 SGHVS, CDR2 FNYEAQ. The TCR was taken from an elderly woman in a cohort sampled during active or convalescent COVID-19. The sample consisted of peripheral blood. This sequence joins TRBV7-6 and TRBJ1-6; 7 bases line up with TRBD1. CDR3 region: CASSSLTGNVCPIDSPLHF. Written as DNA, the CDR3 is TGTGCCAGCAGCTCCTTGACAGGGAACGTCTGCCCCATCGATTCACCCCTCCACTTT.